This T cell receptor beta chain was sequenced in a study of blood T cell repertoires in COVID-19. In the study overall: Both acute and convalescent COVID-19 samples were obtained from the United States, Italy and Spain. The cDNA or gDNA used as material had been derived from T cells, B-cell-depleted T cells, or PBMCs.

Source study methods: Using reference gene primer amplification, nucleated cell counts were estimated. The data were produced by immunoSEQ multiplex PCR, yet TCRdb's version contains in-frame clones alone and is incomplete. V, J and clone size derive from that table, while D and trimming were established from the DNA sequence. The table includes about 190,000 clones, more than 85% detected once. The sample comprised peripheral blood. This sequence was found in a man aged 70-80 years with active or convalescent COVID-19.

CDR3 amino acids: CAIARGEDQPQHF. CDR3 DNA: TGTGCCATCGCCAGGGGAGAGGATCAGCCCCAGCATTTT. The chain couples TRBV10-3 to TRBJ1-5; TRBD1 might be the D (6 bases). Trimming removed 8 bases at V and 5 bases at J, with 13 bases between. This CDR3 spans 13 amino acids. Germline-derived CDR1 and CDR2 are ENHRY and SYGVKD.